The 4 T cell receptor beta chains reported below all come from one sample, sequenced in a study of T cell repertoires in cytomegalovirus infection. Using its own MiXCR run on the reads, TCRdb lists one record per CDR3 protein. The data show about 300,000 distinct CDR3 sequences, about 9.2% seen once. Sequenced: PBMCs. Every receptor here comes from a human donor in good health (CMV status not recorded). Some clones in this sample may be carry-over from other donors' samples.

This clonotype was seen at least ten times. The chain uses TRBV20-1 and TRBJ2-5; D possibly corresponds to TRBD2 (6 bases). CDR3 length: 14 residues. Germline lookup yields CDR1 DFQATT and CDR2 SNEGSKA (reference sequence). V shed 0 bases and J shed 4 bases, with 12 bases lying between them. CDR3 nucleotide sequence: TGCAGTGCTAGAGATTCAGGGAGGCGAGAGACCCAGTACTTC. Translated, it gives CSARDSGRRETQYF.

In this sample, this clonotype turned up many times. The gene calls are TRBV20-1 and TRBJ2-7; TRBD2 aligns across 14 bases. Trimming removed 6 bases from V and 1 base from J; junction bases left unmatched: 8. The CDR3 is made up of 16 amino acids. The germline V gene has CDR1 DFQATT and CDR2 SNEGSKA (reference sequence). The CDR3 region is CSAPGTSGGRSYEQYF. CDR3 in DNA: TGCAGTGCGCCCGGGACTAGCGGGGGCCGGTCCTACGAGCAGTACTTC.

The rearrangement joins TRBV20-1 to TRBJ2-1; 10 bases agree with TRBD2. Germline CDR1 is DFQATT and CDR2 is SNEGSKA (reference sequence). The CDR3 sequence is 14 residues long. After removal of 6 bases from V and 7 bases from J, the junction contained 9 bases not matched to a gene. The CDR3 DNA reads TGCAGTGCGCAGCGGGGGGGCCTAAGGAATGAGCAGTTCTTC. It encodes CSAQRGGLRNEQFF.

This clonotype was seen many times. The chain is built from TRBV7-2 and TRBJ2-1; TRBD1 matches at 8 bases. Germline CDR1 reads SGHTA; CDR2 reads FQGNSA. Trimming removed 5 bases from V and 7 bases from J; junction bases left unmatched: 10. The CDR3 is made up of 15 amino acids. This chain's CDR3 is CASSQSDRGRNEQFF. In DNA form, the CDR3 reads TGTGCCAGCAGCCAAAGTGACAGGGGACGGAATGAGCAGTTCTTC.